These T cell receptor beta chains were read from a single sample in a study of cytomegalovirus exposure and HLA in healthy donors. Libraries were prepared by immunoSEQ multiplex PCR; TCRdb keeps only in-frame clonotypes and omits some of them. In the table there are 100,000 to 150,000 clones, roughly 80% of which are singletons. The sample taken for sequencing was PBMCs. Receptor source: a man aged 50-59 years in good health and CMV-seropositive. Both conserved end residues are part of each CDR3. Each record gives: V gene, D gene, J gene, clone size, CDR3 protein, CDR3 DNA. The D gene is left open where the match is weak. Size is stated for part of the rows, as once, few or many counts, or as a class when the clone is expanded.

>TRBV18|NA|TRBJ2-1|NA
CASSLSTGNEQFF
TGTGCCAGCTCACTCAGTACAGGAAATGAGCAGTTCTTC
>TRBV6-6|TRBD1|TRBJ1-5|NA
CASSRTGEGQPQHF
TGTGCCAGCAGTCGGACAGGGGAAGGTCAGCCCCAGCATTTT
>TRBV10-3|TRBD1|TRBJ2-1|few
CAISELDRGRDEQFF
TGTGCCATCAGTGAATTGGACAGGGGGAGAGATGAGCAGTTCTTC
>TRBV29-1|TRBD1|TRBJ2-7|few
CSVEGQGARYEQYF
TGCAGCGTTGAAGGTCAGGGGGCTCGGTACGAGCAGTACTTC
>TRBV6-6|NA|TRBJ2-7|NA
CASSQAGTPTLYEQYF
TGTGCCAGCAGCCAAGCCGGGACACCGACCCTGTACGAGCAGTACTTC
>TRBV29-1|NA|TRBJ1-3|NA
CSVVGGGNTIYF
TGCAGCGTTGTGGGGGGTGGAAACACCATATATTTT
>TRBV18|TRBD1|TRBJ1-2|NA
CASSPGQAANYGYTF
TGTGCCAGCTCACCGGGACAGGCCGCTAACTATGGCTACACCTTC
>TRBV19|NA|TRBJ2-1|few
CASSMGLSSPQFF
TGTGCCAGTAGTATGGGACTCTCGAGTCCCCAGTTCTTC
>TRBV7-8|TRBD1|TRBJ2-5|NA
CASSLGDRALGKTQYF
TGTGCCAGCAGCTTAGGGGACAGGGCTCTAGGGAAGACCCAGTACTTC
>TRBV30|TRBD1|TRBJ1-4|NA
CAWSKTGSNEKLFF
TGTGCCTGGAGTAAGACAGGGTCTAATGAAAAACTGTTTTTT
>TRBV7-9|NA|TRBJ2-3|NA
CASSLARQASTDTQYF
TGTGCCAGCAGCTTAGCCCGGCAGGCTAGCACAGATACGCAGTATTTT
>TRBV7-7|TRBD2|TRBJ2-1|NA
CASSLGVAGGLSNEQFF
TGTGCCAGCAGCTTAGGGGTTGCGGGAGGGCTATCTAATGAGCAGTTCTTC
>TRBV7-2|TRBD1|TRBJ2-7|NA
CASSFRDRSYEQYF
TGTGCCAGCAGCTTCCGGGACAGGTCCTACGAGCAGTACTTC
>TRBV5-6|NA|TRBJ2-3|NA
CASSSRTVRTTDTQYF
TGTGCCAGCAGCTCCAGGACAGTCCGGACCACAGATACGCAGTATTTT
>TRBV19|TRBD1|TRBJ1-4|few
CASRTGVSGRAAEKLFF
TGTGCCAGCAGGACAGGGGTAAGCGGGAGGGCCGCGGAAAAACTGTTTTTT
>TRBV12-5|TRBD2|TRBJ2-4|NA
CASGPGLAGGSGRNIQYF
TGTGCTAGTGGCCCGGGACTAGCGGGAGGATCGGGAAGGAACATTCAGTACTTC
>TRBV7-9|TRBD1|TRBJ2-7|NA
CASSWDRGISYEQYF
TGTGCCAGCAGCTGGGACAGGGGTATCAGCTACGAGCAGTACTTC
>TRBV19|NA|TRBJ1-1|NA
CASSTHSMNTEAFF
TGTGCCAGTAGTACGCACAGCATGAACACTGAAGCTTTCTTT